This T cell receptor (beta chain) was identified during a study of persistence of HIV-infected CD4 T cells. Study results and caveats: Proviral oligoclonality tracked with TCR oligoclonality within the same sorted cells.

Cells were stimulated with CMV-infected fibroblast lysates at roughly 10 ug/mL. Sorted nonresponding memory CD4+ T cells were CD40L-negative, CD69-negative, CD45RO-high. A word on this clone: Its antigen is not identified.

This was the immunoSEQ version 4 assay in survey mode. Sequencing was performed with immunoSEQ multiplex PCR; in TCRdb, only in-frame clones are kept and a portion is missing. The table lists 35,000 to 45,000 clones, approximately 84% of them singletons. Germline assignment: CDR1 LGHNA and CDR2 YNFKEQ. V lost 4 bases and J lost 5; bases outside the gene matches: 4. This CDR3 is built from 15 residues. The chain carries TRBV4-2 and TRBJ2-2; 10 bases are shared with TRBD2. The sequence derives from an adult man with HIV who was CMV-seropositive. The sequencing used CD4+ T cells sorted from PBMCs after approximately 20-hour stimulation, collected from a patient who received antiretroviral therapy. This CDR3 reads CASSPSGGGTGELFF. Here the CDR3 DNA reads TGTGCCAGCAGCCCGAGCGGGGGGGGTACCGGGGAGCTGTTTTTT.